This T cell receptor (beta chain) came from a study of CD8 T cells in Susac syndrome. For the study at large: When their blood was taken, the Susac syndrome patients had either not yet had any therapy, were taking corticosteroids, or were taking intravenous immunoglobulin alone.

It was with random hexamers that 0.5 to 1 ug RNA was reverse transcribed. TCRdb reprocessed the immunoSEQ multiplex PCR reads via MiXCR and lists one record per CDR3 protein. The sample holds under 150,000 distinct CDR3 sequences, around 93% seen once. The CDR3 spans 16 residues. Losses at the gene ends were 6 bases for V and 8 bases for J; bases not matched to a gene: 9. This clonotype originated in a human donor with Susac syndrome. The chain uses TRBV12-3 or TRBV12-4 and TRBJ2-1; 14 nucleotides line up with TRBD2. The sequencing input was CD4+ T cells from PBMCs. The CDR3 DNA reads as TGTGCCAGCAGCCAGAAGCGACTAGCGGGAGGGGATGAGCAGTTCTTC. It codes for CASSQKRLAGGDEQFF.